Listed here are 5 T cell receptor beta chains from one sample, sequenced in a study of T cell responses to AZD1222 COVID-19 vaccine. Clones were sequenced by immunoSEQ multiplex PCR, and TCRdb holds only the in-frame ones, with some missing. The data hold about 160,000 clones, with roughly 88% observed a single time. This specimen consisted of peripheral blood, obtained 28 days after the second AZD1222 dose. The receptors shown here come from an adult who received the AZD1222 COVID-19 vaccine.

Comments on this clone: Other DNA sequences from this sample encode an identical CDR3 as well. The V and J genes are TRBV11-3 and TRBJ1-6; tentative D call: TRBD1 (5 bases). The CDR3 totals 13 residues. V lost 6 bases, J lost 7 bases, and 10 bases lay in between. CDR1 is SGHNT, CDR2 YENEEA, per germline. The CDR3: CASSLEGNSPLHF. The CDR3 DNA sequence: TGTGCCAGCAGTCTGGAGGGGAATTCACCCCTCCACTTT.

In its sample, this clone was seen a few times. The CDR3 is CASSPPPVSGANVLTF. The DNA of the CDR3 is TGTGCCAGCTCACCACCACCCGTCTCTGGGGCCAACGTCCTGACTTTC. The rearrangement joins TRBV18 to TRBJ2-6; D is uncertain. Trimming shortened V by 0 bases and J by 0 bases, and 6 bases separated the two germline ends. The CDR3 loop spans 16 amino acids. The germline V gene encodes CDR1 KGHSH and CDR2 LQKENI.

The genes are TRBV3-1 (or the pseudogene TRBV3-2) and TRBJ2-2; 8 bases are a match to TRBD2. J gave up 5 bases and V 3 bases, and 11 bases lay outside the gene matches. Germline lookup yields CDR1 LGHDT and CDR2 YNNKEL (reference sequence). The CDR3 is made up of 17 amino acids. The CDR3 DNA is TGTGCCAGCAGCCAGATTACCGGGACTAGTATAACCGGGGAGCTGTTTTTT. Translation: CASSQITGTSITGELFF.

The chain employs TRBV5-4 and TRBJ1-3; D is unclear. Trimming stripped 4 bases from V and 5 bases from J, with 16 bases between. Germline lookup yields CDR1 SGHNT and CDR2 YYREEE (reference sequence). The CDR3 has 15 residues. CDR3 protein: CASSAARDGRNTIYF. CDR3 nucleotide sequence: TGTGCCAGCAGCGCAGCCCGAGACGGACGAAACACCATATATTTT.

V gene TRBV6-5 combines with J gene TRBJ1-1, with D hard to call. The CDR3 covers 15 residues. V was pared by 7 bases and J by 6 bases, with 21 bases between. Germline V gives CDR1 MNHEY, CDR2 SVGAGI. CDR3 DNA sequence: TGTGCCAGCAACAGTCATGGGCGTGGCGGGGCTGAAGCTTTCTTT. Encoded protein: CASNSHGRGGAEAFF.